This T cell receptor beta chain was captured by sequencing in a study of cytomegalovirus exposure and HLA in healthy donors. V gave up 8 bases and J gave up 7 bases, with 9 bases separating them. Germline V gene lookup returns CDR1 MNHEY and CDR2 SMNVEV (reference sequence). The CDR3 is made up of 10 amino acids. Here immunoSEQ multiplex PCR was the method, and the copy in TCRdb shows in-frame clones only, minus some. The table shows under 250,000 clones, with 87% occurring only once. This clone was observed once. The specimen sequenced was PBMCs. The TCR sequence derives from a man between 18 and 29 years old in good health and CMV-seropositive. V and J are TRBV27 and TRBJ2-7; D gene unclear. The CDR3 protein is CASGRGEQYF. Written as DNA, the CDR3 is TGTGCCAGCGGACGTGGGGAGCAGTACTTC.